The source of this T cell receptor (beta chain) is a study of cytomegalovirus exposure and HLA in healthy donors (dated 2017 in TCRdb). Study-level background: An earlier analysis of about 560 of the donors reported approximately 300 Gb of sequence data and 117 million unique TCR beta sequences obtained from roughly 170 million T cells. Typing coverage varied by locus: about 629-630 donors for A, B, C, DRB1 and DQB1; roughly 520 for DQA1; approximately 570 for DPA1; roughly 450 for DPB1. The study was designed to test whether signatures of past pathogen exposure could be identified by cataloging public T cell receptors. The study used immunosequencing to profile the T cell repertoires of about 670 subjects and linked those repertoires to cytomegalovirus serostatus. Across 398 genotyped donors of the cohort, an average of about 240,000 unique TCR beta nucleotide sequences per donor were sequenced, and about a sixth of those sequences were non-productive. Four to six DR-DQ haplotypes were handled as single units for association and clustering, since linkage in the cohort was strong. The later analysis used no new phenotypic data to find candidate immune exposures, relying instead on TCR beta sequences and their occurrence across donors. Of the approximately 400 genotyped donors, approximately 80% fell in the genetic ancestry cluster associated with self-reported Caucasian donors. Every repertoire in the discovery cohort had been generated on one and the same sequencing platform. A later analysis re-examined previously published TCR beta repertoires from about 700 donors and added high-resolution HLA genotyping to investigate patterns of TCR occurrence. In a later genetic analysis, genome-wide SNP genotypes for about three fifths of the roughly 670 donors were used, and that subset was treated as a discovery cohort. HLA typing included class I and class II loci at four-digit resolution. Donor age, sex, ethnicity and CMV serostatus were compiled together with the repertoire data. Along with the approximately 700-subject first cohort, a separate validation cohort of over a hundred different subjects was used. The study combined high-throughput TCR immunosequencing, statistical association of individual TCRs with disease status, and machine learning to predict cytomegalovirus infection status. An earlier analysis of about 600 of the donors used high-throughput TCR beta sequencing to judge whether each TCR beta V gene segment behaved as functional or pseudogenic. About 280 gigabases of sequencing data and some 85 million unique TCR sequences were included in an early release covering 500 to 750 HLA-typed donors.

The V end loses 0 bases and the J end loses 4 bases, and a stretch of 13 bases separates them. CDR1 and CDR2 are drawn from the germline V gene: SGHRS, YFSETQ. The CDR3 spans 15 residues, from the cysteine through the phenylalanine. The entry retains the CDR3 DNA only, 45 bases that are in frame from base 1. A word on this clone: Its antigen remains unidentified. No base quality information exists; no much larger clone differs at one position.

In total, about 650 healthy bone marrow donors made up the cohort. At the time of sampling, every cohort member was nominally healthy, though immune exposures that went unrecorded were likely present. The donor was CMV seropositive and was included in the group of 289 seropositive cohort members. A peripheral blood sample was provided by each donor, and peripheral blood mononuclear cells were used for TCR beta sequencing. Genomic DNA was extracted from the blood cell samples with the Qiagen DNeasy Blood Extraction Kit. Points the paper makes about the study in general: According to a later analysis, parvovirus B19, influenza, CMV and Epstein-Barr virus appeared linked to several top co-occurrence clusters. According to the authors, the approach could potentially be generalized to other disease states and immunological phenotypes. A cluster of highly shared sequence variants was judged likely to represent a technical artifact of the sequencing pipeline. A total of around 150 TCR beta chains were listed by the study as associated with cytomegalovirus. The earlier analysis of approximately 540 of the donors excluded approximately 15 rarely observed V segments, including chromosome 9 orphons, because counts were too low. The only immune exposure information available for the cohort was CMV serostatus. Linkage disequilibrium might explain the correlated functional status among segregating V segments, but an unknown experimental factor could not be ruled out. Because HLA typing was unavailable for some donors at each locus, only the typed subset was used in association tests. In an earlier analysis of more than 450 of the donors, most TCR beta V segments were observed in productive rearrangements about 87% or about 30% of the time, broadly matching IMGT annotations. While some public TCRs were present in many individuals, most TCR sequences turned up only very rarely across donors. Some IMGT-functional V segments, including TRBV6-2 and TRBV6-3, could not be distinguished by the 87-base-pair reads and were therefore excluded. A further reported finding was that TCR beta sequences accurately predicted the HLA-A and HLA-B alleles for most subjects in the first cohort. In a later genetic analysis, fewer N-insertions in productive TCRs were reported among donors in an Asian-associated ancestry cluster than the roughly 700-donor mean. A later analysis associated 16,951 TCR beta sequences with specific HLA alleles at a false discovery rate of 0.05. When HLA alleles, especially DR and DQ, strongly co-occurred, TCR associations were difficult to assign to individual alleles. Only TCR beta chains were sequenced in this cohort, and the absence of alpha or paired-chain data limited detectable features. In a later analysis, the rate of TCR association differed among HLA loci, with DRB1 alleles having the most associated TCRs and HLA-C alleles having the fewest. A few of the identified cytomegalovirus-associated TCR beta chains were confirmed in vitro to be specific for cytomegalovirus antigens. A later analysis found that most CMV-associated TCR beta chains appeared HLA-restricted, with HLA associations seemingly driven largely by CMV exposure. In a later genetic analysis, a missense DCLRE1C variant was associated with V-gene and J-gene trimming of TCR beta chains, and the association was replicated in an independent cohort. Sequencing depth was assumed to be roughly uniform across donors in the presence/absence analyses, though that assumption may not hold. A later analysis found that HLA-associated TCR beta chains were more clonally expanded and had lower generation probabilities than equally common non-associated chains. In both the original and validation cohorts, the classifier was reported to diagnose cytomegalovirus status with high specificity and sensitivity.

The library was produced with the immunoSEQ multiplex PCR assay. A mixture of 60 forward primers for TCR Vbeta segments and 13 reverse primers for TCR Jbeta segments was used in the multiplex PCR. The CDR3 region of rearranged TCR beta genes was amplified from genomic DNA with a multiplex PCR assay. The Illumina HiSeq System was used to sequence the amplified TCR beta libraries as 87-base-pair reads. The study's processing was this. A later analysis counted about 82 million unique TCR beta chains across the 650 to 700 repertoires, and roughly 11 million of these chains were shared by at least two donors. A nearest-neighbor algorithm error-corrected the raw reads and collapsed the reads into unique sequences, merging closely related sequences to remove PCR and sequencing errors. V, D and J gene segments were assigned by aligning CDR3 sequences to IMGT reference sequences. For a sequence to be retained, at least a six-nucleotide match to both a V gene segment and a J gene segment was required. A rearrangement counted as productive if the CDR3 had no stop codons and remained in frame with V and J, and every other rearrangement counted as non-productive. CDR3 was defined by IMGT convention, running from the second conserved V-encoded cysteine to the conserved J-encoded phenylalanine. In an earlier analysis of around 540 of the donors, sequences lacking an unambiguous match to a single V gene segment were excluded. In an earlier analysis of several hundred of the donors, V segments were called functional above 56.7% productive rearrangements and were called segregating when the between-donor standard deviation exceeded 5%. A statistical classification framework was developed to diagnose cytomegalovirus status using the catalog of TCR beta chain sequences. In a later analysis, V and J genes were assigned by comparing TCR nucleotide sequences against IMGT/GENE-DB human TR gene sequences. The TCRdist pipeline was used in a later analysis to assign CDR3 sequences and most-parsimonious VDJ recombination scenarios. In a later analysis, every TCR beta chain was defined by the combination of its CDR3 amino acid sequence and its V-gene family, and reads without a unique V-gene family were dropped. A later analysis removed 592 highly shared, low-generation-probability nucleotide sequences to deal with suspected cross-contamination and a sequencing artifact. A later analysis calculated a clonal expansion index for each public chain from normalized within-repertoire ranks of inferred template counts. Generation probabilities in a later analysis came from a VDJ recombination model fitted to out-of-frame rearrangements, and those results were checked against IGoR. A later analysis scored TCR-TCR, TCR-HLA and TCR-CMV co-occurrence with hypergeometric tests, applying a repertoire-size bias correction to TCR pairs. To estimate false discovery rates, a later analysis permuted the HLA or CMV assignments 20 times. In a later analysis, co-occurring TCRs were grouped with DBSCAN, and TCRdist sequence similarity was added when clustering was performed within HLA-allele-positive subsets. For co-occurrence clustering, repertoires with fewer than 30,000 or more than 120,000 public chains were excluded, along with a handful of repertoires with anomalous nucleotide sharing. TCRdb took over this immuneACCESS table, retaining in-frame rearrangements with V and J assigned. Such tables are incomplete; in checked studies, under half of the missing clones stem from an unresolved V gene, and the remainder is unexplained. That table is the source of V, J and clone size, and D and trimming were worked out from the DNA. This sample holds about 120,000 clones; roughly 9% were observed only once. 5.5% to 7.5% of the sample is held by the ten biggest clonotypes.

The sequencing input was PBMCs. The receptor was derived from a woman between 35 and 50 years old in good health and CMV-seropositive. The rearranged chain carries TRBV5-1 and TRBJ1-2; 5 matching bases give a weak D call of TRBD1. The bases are TGCGCCAGCAGCTTGGTAGGCAGGGAAAGCTATGGCTACACCTTC. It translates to CASSLVGRESYGYTF.